This record covers a single T cell receptor (beta chain). The antigen is unknown. This sample is drawn from a study of OX40 agonist ivuxolimab in advanced cancers. Study observations and caveats: Near-lowest levels of clonal expansion characterized partial responders at 0.1-3.0 mg/kg.

V was shortened by 4 bases and J by 7 bases, with 13 bases between the two germline ends. CDR3 length: 12 amino acids. CDR1 is GTSNPN and CDR2 is SVGIG in the germline V gene (reference sequence). The method was immunoSEQ multiplex PCR; TCRdb's version includes in-frame clones alone and lacks a portion of them. The sample includes around 45,000 clones, 77% of them seen just once. Sequenced here: CD4+ or CD8+ T cells sorted from blood, sampled in a trial of the OX40 agonist ivuxolimab. J is TRBJ1-1 and V is TRBV30, with unresolved D. The sequence came from an adult with an advanced solid tumor such as melanoma, head and neck, liver or kidney cancer. The CDR3 DNA sequence: TGTGCCTGGATTGAGGATTGGGGTGAAGCTTTCTTT. Its protein product is CAWIEDWGEAFF.